The present T cell receptor beta chain was sequenced within a study of blood T cell repertoires in COVID-19. Across the whole study: COVID-19 samples collected from the United States, Italy and Spain covered acute and convalescent phases.

Source study methods: For nucleated cells, counts were estimated from reference gene primer amplification. Assay used: immunoSEQ multiplex PCR; TCRdb lists only in-frame clones, some missing. V and J calls and clone size come straight from that table; D and trimming were deduced from the DNA. Counted here are some 260,000 clones, 87% occurring once; the ten biggest clones make up just under 6.5%. The ends lost 9 bases at V and 2 bases at J; junction bases unmatched: 4. CDR1 MDHEN and CDR2 SYDVKM come from the germline V gene. The CDR3 loop spans 13 amino acids. Participants were placed into cohorts based on the clinical history they reported.

This rearrangement joins TRBV28 to TRBJ1-1, with TRBD1 matching over 9 bases. Sequencing used PBMCs or T cells enriched from blood (not recorded which). The clonotype originates from a woman aged 25 to 39 with acute COVID-19. The CDR3 is CASLTGGNTEAFF. The CDR3 DNA follows: TGTGCCAGTCTCACAGGGGGCAACACTGAAGCTTTCTTT.